Here is one TCR beta chain with its context. This CDR3 comprises 12 residues. Deletions cut 10 bases from V and 5 bases from J, with 14 bases between. The V gene's germline CDR1 is MNHEY and CDR2 SVGAGI. This sample is drawn from a study of blood T cell repertoires in COVID-19. Study at large: The origin of the acute and convalescent COVID-19 samples was the United States, Italy and Spain. T cells, B-cell-depleted T cells, or PBMCs provided the cDNA or gDNA that served as material.

Per the authors' pipeline: Nucleated cell number was recorded as an estimate derived from reference gene primer amplification. Using immunoSEQ multiplex PCR, the repertoire was profiled, and TCRdb retains in-frame clones only, with some absent. That table is the source of V, J and clone size, and D and trimming were worked out from the DNA. The sample carries more than 85,000 clones, roughly 90% recorded once. The sequenced sample consisted of peripheral blood. This sequence originates from a man aged 70 or older with acute or convalescent COVID-19. The genes are TRBV6-5 and TRBJ1-2; possible D gene TRBD1, 6 bases. The DNA of the CDR3 is TGTGCCACCGGCGACAGGCGTTATGGCTACACCTTC. It yields the protein CATGDRRYGYTF.